A selection of T cell receptor beta chains follows, all from one sample in a study of cytomegalovirus exposure and HLA in healthy donors. Only in-frame clones appear in the TCRdb table, and some are missing; sequencing was by immunoSEQ multiplex PCR. The sample holds approximately 170,000 clones; around 77% are singletons and the top ten take about 2.9%. The source material was PBMCs. The receptors were sampled from a female donor in good health and CMV-seronegative. The CDR3 runs from the conserved cysteine through the conserved F or W. Expanded clones are given a class, and other clones once, few, many or no size at all.

j_call,v_call,clone_size,cdr3_aa
TRBJ2-2,TRBV2,few,CASRGLPTGELFF
TRBJ1-6,TRBV9,.,CASTQGHNSPLHF
TRBJ2-2,TRBV10-1,once,CASSATSGTGELFF
TRBJ1-4,TRBV5-1,.,CASSLAPSNEKLFF
TRBJ2-1,TRBV7-9,.,CASSLGGGPAYNEQFF
TRBJ1-3,TRBV7-2,few,CASSLYSSGNTIYF
TRBJ2-3,TRBV7-2,.,CASSRTLVRGSSTDTQYF
TRBJ2-5,TRBV15,.,CATSSLGEGEETQYF
TRBJ1-5,TRBV7-8,.,CASSWGQAGNQPQHF
TRBJ1-4,TRBV6-1,.,CASSEGGLAEKLFF
TRBJ2-7,TRBV28,.,CASSPRGLYEQYF
TRBJ2-7,TRBV19,.,CASSWGQGAYEQYF
TRBJ1-6,TRBV6-5,.,CASSPQANSPLHF
TRBJ2-6,TRBV2,.,CASSVPGQGAVGANVLTF
TRBJ1-2,TRBV5-4,.,CASSPTPGTVDGYTF
TRBJ2-2,TRBV5-1,.,CASSGGTGGLNTGELFF
TRBJ2-2,TRBV11-1,.,CASRSGLAGRNGELFF
TRBJ2-3,TRBV25-1,.,CASSDIAGGPADTQYF
TRBJ2-3,TRBV9,.,CASSVQGLLRHDTQYF
TRBJ2-5,TRBV20-1,.,CSEQVQEAQYF
TRBJ2-3,TRBV28,.,CASSKPHPGLAKRGNTDTQYF
TRBJ2-1,TRBV5-5,.,CASSFEGTVFFEQFF
TRBJ2-7,TRBV28,.,CASRSLYEQYF
TRBJ1-3,TRBV9,.,CASSVDSPRGGGTIYF
TRBJ1-2,TRBV5-4,once,CASSLTEGGYGYTF
TRBJ2-7,TRBV19,.,CASSISGDHEQYF
TRBJ1-5,TRBV6-5,.,CASSYSIRSNQPQHF
TRBJ2-1,TRBV19,.,CASRTPGQVNEQFF
TRBJ1-1,TRBV5-1,few,CASSLESGATGAAFF
TRBJ1-2,TRBV19,.,CASSWTKRYSGYTF
TRBJ2-5,TRBV10-3,.,CAIRGGIAGYQETQYF
TRBJ2-3,TRBV19,.,CASSTGQGPTDTQYF
TRBJ1-6,TRBV14,once,CASSQEAGGIAPLHF
TRBJ1-1,TRBV28,.,CASSPGTATNTEAFF
TRBJ2-5,TRBV7-3,.,CASSFGSQETQYF
TRBJ2-2,TRBV21-1,.,CASSKNVRRQAAGELFF
TRBJ1-1,TRBV2,.,CASSTTGVNTEAFF
TRBJ2-3,TRBV19,.,CASRQTGGIADTQYF
.,TRBV28,once,CASSLGTSGIPYEQYF
TRBJ1-6,TRBV30,.,CAWSVDRSGAYNSPLHF
TRBJ2-5,TRBV15,.,CATSRDRAGQETQYF
TRBJ2-1,TRBV19,.,CASSIPGQAIQQFF
TRBJ2-7,TRBV14,.,CASSQEPRDFYEQYF
TRBJ1-5,TRBV9,.,CASSVEGTRGQPQHF
TRBJ1-5,TRBV19,.,CASSKTGLGQPQHF
TRBJ1-5,TRBV7-2,.,CASSFQGRGNQPQHF
TRBJ2-5,TRBV5-4,.,CASSLASGTETQYF
TRBJ2-5,TRBV5-1,.,CASRTSGYQETQYF
TRBJ1-5,TRBV21-1,many,CASSKGGATGVGQPQHF
TRBJ2-7,TRBV7-2,.,CASSLGSGGAYEQYF
TRBJ1-2,TRBV19,.,CASSISAAQLPNGYTF
TRBJ1-1,TRBV5-1,.,CASSLGAGMNTEAFF
TRBJ2-1,TRBV7-2,.,CASSSSSGGIYNEQFF
TRBJ2-1,TRBV29-1,.,CSGQGTEQFF